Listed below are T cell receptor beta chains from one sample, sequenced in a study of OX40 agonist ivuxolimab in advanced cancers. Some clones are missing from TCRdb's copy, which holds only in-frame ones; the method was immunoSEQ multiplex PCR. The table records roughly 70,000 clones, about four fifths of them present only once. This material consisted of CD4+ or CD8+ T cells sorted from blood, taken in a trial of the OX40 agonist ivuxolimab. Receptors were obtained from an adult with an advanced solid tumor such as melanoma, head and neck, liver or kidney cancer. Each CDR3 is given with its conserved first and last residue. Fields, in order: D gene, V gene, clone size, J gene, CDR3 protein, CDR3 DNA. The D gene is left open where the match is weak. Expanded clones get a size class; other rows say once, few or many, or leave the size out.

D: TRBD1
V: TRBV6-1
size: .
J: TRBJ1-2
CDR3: CASRMDRRANYGYTF
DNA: TGTGCCAGCAGGATGGACAGGAGAGCTAACTATGGCTACACCTTC

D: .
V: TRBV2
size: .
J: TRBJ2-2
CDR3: CASKTAPNTGELFF
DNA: TGTGCCAGCAAAACAGCCCCGAACACCGGGGAGCTGTTTTTT

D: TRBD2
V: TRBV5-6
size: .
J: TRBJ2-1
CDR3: CASSTTGTSGLSSYNEQFF
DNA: TGTGCCAGCAGCACTACCGGGACTAGCGGGCTTAGCTCCTACAATGAGCAGTTCTTC

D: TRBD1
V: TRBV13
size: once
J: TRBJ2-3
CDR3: CASSLIRTGSDTQYF
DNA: TGTGCCAGCAGCTTAATCAGGACAGGGTCAGATACGCAGTATTTT

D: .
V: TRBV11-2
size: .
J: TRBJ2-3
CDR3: CASSLGNSVLGDTQYF
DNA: TGTGCCAGCAGCTTAGGAAACTCGGTTCTTGGAGATACGCAGTATTTT

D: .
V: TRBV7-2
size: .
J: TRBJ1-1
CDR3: CASSLAISTEAFF
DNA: TGTGCCAGCAGCTTAGCGATTTCGACTGAAGCTTTCTTT

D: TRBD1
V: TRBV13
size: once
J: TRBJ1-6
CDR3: CASSLGTGDNSPLHF
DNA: TGTGCCAGCAGCTTGGGGACAGGGGATAATTCACCCCTCCACTTT

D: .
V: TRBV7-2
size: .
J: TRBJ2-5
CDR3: CASSPPSYQETQYF
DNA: TGTGCCAGCAGCCCCCCTTCGTACCAAGAGACCCAGTACTTC

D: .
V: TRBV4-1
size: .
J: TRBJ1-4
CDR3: CASSQDPQQGNEKLFF
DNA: TGCGCCAGCAGCCAAGATCCTCAGCAGGGAAATGAAAAACTGTTTTTT

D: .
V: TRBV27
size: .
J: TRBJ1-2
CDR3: CASPFRGGIYGYTF
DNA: TGTGCCAGCCCTTTTCGTGGGGGAATCTATGGCTACACCTTC

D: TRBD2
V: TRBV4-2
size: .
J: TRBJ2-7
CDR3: CASSQDPLAGEQYF
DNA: TGTGCCAGCAGCCAAGATCCCCTAGCGGGCGAGCAGTACTTC

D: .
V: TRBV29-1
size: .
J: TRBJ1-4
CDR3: CSAGHGPTNEKLFF
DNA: TGCAGCGCCGGACATGGGCCAACTAATGAAAAACTGTTTTTT

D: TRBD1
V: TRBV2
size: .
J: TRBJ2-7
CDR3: CASSEWPGGYEQYF
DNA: TGTGCCAGCAGTGAATGGCCAGGGGGCTACGAGCAGTACTTC

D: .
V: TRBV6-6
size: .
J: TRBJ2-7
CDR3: CASSGTQVSYEQYF
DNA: TGTGCCAGCAGTGGGACGCAAGTCTCCTACGAGCAGTACTTC

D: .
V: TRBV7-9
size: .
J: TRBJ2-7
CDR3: CASSPHGLNEQYF
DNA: TGTGCCAGCAGCCCCCACGGGCTGAACGAGCAGTACTTC

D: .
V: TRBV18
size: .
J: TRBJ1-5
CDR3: CASSPIEAGVGGNQPQHF
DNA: TGTGCCAGCTCACCTATCGAGGCTGGGGTAGGAGGCAATCAGCCCCAGCATTTT

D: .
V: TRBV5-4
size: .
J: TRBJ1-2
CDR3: CASSLEGTRGYTF
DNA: TGTGCCAGCAGCTTGGAAGGGACGAGGGGCTACACCTTC

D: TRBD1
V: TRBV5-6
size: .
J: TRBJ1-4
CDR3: CASSLQGVNEKLFF
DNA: TGTGCCAGCAGCTTGCAGGGGGTAAATGAAAAACTGTTTTTT

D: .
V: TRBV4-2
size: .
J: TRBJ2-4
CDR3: CASSSQRTSDIQYF
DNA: TGTGCCAGCAGCTCTCAAAGGACCTCAGACATTCAGTACTTC

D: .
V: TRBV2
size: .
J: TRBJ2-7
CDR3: CASSSGEPYEQYF
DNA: TGTGCCAGCAGCTCAGGGGAACCCTACGAGCAGTACTTC

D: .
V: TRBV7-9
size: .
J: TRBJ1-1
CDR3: CASTPGVTEAFF
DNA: TGTGCCAGTACGCCCGGGGTCACTGAAGCTTTCTTT

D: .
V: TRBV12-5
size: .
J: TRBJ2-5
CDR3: CASAFASQETQYF
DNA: TGTGCTAGTGCCTTCGCCAGCCAAGAGACCCAGTACTTC

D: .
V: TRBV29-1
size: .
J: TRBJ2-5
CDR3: CSVELTVRETQYF
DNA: TGCAGCGTTGAACTGACAGTTCGGGAGACCCAGTACTTC

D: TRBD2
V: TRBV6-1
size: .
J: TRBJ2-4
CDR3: CASSEARGNIQYF
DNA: TGTGCCAGCAGTGAAGCGCGGGGGAACATTCAGTACTTC

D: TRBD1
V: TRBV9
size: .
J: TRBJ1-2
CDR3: CASSESDREIGYTF
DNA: TGTGCCAGCAGCGAGAGCGACAGGGAGATCGGCTACACCTTC

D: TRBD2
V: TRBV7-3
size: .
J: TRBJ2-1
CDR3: CASSPGTSGENEQFF
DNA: TGTGCCAGCAGCCCCGGGACTAGCGGAGAAAACGAGCAGTTCTTC